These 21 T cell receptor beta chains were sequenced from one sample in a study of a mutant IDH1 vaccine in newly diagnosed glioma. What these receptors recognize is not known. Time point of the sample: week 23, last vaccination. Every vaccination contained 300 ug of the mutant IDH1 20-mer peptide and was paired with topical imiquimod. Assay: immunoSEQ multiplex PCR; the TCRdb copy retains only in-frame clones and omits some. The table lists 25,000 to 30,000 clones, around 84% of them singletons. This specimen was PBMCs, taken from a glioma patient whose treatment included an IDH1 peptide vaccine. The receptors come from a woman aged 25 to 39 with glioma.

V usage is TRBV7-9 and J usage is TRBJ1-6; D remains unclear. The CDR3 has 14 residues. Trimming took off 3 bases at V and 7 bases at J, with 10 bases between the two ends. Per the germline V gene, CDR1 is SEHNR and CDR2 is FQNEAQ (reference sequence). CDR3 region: CASSLVLGNSPLHF. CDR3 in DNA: TGTGCCAGCAGCTTGGTCCTGGGGAATTCACCCCTCCACTTT.

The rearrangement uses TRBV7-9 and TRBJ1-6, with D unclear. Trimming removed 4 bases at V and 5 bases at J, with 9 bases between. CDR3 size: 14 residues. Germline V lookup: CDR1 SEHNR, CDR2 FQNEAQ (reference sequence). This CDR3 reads CASSSNTDNSPLHF. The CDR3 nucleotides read TGTGCCAGCAGCTCCAATACGGATAATTCACCCCTCCACTTT.

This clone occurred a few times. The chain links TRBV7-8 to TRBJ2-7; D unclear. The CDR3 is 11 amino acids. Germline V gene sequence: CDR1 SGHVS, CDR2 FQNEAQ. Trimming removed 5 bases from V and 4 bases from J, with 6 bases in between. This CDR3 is CASSHGYEQYF. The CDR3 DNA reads TGTGCCAGCAGCCACGGATACGAGCAGTACTTC.

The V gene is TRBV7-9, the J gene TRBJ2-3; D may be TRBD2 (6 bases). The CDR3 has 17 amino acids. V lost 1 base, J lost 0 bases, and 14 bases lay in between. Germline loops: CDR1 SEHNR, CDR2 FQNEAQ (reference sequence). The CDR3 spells CASSLGTLAISTDTQYF. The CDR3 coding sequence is TGTGCCAGCAGCTTAGGAACCCTAGCGATCAGCACAGATACGCAGTATTTT.

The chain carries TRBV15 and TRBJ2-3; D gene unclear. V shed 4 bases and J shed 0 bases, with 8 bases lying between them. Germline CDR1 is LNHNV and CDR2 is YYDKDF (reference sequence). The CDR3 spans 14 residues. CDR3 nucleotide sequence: TGTGCCACCAGCATTGGCGGAAGCACAGATACGCAGTATTTT. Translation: CATSIGGSTDTQYF.

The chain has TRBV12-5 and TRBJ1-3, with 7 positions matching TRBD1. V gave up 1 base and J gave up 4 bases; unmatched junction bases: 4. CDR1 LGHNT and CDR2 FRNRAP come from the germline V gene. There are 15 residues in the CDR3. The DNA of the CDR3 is TGTGCTAGTGGTTTGGCGACAGGGTCCGGAAACACCATATATTTT. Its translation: CASGLATGSGNTIYF.

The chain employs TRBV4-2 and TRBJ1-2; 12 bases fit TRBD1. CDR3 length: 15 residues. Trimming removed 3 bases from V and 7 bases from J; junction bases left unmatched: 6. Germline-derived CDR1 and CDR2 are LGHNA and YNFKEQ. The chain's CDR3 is CASSQTGTGGTGYTF. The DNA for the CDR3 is TGTGCCAGCAGCCAGACCGGGACAGGGGGCACTGGCTACACCTTC.

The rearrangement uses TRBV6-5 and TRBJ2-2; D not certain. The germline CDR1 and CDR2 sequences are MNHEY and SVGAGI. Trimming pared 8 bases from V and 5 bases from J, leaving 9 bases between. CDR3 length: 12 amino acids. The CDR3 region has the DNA TGTGCCAGCGGTAGTATGACCGGGGAGCTGTTTTTT. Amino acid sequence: CASGSMTGELFF.

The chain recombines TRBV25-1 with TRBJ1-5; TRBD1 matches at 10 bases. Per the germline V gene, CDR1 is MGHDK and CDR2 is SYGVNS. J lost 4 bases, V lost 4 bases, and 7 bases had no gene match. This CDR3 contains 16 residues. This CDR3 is CASSAGRDRGNQPQHF. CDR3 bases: TGTGCCAGCAGTGCCGGGAGGGACAGGGGAAATCAGCCCCAGCATTTT.

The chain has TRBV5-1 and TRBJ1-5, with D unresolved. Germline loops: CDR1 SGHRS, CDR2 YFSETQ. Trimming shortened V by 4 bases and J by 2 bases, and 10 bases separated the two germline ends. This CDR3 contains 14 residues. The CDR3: CASSVGGGNQPQHF. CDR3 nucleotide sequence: TGCGCCAGCAGCGTGGGCGGGGGCAATCAGCCCCAGCATTTT.

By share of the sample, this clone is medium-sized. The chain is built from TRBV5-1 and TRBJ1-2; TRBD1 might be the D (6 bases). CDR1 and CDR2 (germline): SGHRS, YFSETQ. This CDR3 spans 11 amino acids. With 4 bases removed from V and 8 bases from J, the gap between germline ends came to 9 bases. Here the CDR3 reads CASSGGEGYTF. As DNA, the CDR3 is TGCGCCAGCAGCGGGGGCGAAGGCTACACCTTC.

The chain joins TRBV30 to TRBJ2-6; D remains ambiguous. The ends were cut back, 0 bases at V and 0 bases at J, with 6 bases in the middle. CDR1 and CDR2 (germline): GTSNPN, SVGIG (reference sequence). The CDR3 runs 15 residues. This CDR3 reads CAWSVRVSGANVLTF. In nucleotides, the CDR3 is TGTGCCTGGAGTGTACGAGTCTCTGGGGCCAACGTCCTGACTTTC.

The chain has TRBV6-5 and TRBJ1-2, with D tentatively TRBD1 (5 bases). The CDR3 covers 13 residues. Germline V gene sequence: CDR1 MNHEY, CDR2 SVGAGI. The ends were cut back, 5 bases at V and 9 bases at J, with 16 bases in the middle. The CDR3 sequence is CASSERDGHRYTF. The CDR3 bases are TGTGCCAGCAGTGAGCGGGACGGACACCGCTACACCTTC.

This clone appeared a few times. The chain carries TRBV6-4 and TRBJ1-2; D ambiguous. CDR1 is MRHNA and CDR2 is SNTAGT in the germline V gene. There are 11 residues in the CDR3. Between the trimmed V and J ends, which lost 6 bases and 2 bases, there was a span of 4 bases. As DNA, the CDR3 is TGTGCCAGCAGGATAAACTATGGCTACACCTTC. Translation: CASRINYGYTF.

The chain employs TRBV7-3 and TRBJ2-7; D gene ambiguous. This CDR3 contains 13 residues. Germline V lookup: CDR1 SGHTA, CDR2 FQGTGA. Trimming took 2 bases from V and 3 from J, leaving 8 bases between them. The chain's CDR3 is CASSLGPGYEQYF. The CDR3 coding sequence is TGTGCCAGCAGCTTAGGCCCGGGCTACGAGCAGTACTTC. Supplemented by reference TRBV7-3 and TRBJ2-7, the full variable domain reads GAGVSQTPSNKVTEKGKYVELRCDPISGHTALYWYRQSLGQGPEFLIYFQGTGAADDSGLPNDRFFAVRPEGSVSTLKIQRTERGDSAVYLCASSLGPGYEQYFGPGTRLTVT.

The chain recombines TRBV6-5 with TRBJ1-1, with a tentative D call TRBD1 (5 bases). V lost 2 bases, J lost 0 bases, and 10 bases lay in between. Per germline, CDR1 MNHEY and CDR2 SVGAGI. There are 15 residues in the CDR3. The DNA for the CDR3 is TGTGCCAGCAGTTACCGGGGGGTCTTGAACACTGAAGCTTTCTTT. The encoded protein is CASSYRGVLNTEAFF.

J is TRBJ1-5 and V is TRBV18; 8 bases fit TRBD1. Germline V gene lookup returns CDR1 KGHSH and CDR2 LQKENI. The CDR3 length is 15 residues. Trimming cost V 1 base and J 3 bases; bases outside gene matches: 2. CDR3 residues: CASSPLGQDNQPQHF. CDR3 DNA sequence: TGTGCCAGCTCACCACTGGGACAGGACAATCAGCCCCAGCATTTT.

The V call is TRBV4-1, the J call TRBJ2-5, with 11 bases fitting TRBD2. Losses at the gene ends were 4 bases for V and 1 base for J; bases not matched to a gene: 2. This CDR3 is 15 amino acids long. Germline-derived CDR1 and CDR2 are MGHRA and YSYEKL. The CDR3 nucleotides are TGCGCCAGCAGCCGACTAGCGGGGACCCAAGAGACCCAGTACTTC. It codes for CASSRLAGTQETQYF.

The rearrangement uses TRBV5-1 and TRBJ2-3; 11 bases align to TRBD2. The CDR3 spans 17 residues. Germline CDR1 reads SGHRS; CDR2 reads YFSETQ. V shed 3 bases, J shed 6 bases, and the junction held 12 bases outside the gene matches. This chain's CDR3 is CASSSRVAGGPQDTQYF. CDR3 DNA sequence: TGCGCCAGCAGCTCCCGGGTAGCGGGGGGGCCTCAGGATACGCAGTATTTT.

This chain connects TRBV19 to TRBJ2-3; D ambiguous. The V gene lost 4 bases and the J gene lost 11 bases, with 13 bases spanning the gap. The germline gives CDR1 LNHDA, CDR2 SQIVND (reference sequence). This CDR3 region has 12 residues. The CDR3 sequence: CASSTLERRQYF. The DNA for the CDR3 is TGTGCCAGTAGTACCCTGGAGAGACGGCAGTATTTT.

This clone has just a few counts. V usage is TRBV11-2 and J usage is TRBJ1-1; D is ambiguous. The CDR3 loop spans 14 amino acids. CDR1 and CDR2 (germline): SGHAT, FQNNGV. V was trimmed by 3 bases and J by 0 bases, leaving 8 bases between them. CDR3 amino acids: CASSFSRVNTEAFF. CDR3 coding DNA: TGTGCCAGCAGCTTCAGCAGAGTGAACACTGAAGCTTTCTTT.